The 15 T cell receptor beta chains given below trace back to one sample, sequenced in a study of blood T cells in healthy people across ages. Together with a sample-barcoded 5' primer, a J-beta primer mix was included in a second PCR lasting about 6 to 11 cycles. MiXCR, run by TCRdb on the 5' RACE reads, gives a single entry per CDR3 protein. The repertoire holds about 680,000 distinct CDR3 sequences, about 52% seen once, with roughly 31% in the top ten. The sample taken for sequencing was blood. These receptors originate from a woman between 55 and 75 years old in good health.

The rearrangement joins TRBV7-9 to TRBJ2-1, with 11 bases lining up with TRBD2. The J call may be mistaken, given a closer DNA end match to TRBJ2-7. This CDR3 has 19 residues. Per the germline V gene, CDR1 is SEHNR and CDR2 is FQNEAQ (reference sequence). The CDR3 bases are TGTGCCAGCAGCCCACTTCGTCCCGGGACTAGCGGAGTCTACAATGAGCAGTACTTC. This encodes CASSPLRPGTSGVYNEQYF.

Concerning this clonotype itself: A much more abundant neighbour one base away suggests this may be a read error. V is TRBV7-2 and J is TRBJ2-1; tentative D call: TRBD2 (7 bases). V was shortened by 5 bases and J by 3 bases, with 20 bases between the two germline ends. The CDR3 is 17 amino acids. CDR1 and CDR2 (germline): SGHTA, FQGNSA. CDR3 amino acids: CASSLWAGEGFYNEQFF. The CDR3 DNA reads as TGTGCCAGCAGCCTATGGGCAGGGGAGGGCTTCTACAATGAGCAGTTCTTC.

In regard to this clonotype: At one of its ends the junction is not consistent with the germline gene, which may arise from a read error. This chain links TRBV29-1 with TRBJ1-4; 9 nucleotides match TRBD1. CDR3 size: 12 residues. The germline gives CDR1 SQVTM, CDR2 ANQGSEA. The DNA of the CDR3 is TGCAGCGCTCCCCTGGGACAGGGAAAACCGTTTTTT. This translates into CSAPLGQGKPFF.

This chain joins TRBV29-1 and TRBJ2-1; weak D call: TRBD1 (6 bases). The CDR3 extends over 12 amino acids. Germline V gives CDR1 SQVTM, CDR2 ANQGSEA. Trimming removed 6 bases from V and 5 bases from J, with 11 bases in between. This chain's CDR3 is CSVDGTNNEQFF. The DNA for the CDR3 is TGCAGCGTCGATGGGACAAACAATGAGCAGTTCTTC.

The J gene is TRBJ2-1, the V gene TRBV20-1; 9 positions agree with TRBD2. This CDR3 spans 14 amino acids. J lost 6 bases, V lost 5 bases, and 8 bases had no gene match. Germline loops: CDR1 DFQATT, CDR2 SNEGSKA (reference sequence). This CDR3 reads CSAPTSGGGNEQFF. The DNA of the CDR3 is TGCAGTGCTCCGACTAGCGGTGGGGGCAATGAGCAGTTCTTC.

V usage is TRBV24-1 and J usage is TRBJ2-3; D may be TRBD1 (6 bases). This CDR3 contains 17 residues. V was clipped by 5 bases and J by 6 bases, with 23 bases between them. Germline CDR1 KGHDR, CDR2 SFDVKD. CDR3 sequence: CATSAARGNQLMDTQYF. The DNA for the CDR3 is TGTGCCACCAGTGCAGCCAGGGGCAATCAACTTATGGATACGCAGTATTTT.

The sample holds a few counts of this clonotype. The chain uses TRBV20-1 and TRBJ2-3, with 7 bases matching TRBD1. Trimming cost V 3 bases and J 0 bases; bases outside gene matches: 6. Germline CDR1 and CDR2: DFQATT and SNEGSKA (reference sequence). CDR3 length: 15 residues. In DNA form, the CDR3 reads TGCAGTGCTAGGGACCGGACAGGCAGCACAGATACGCAGTATTTT. Its translation: CSARDRTGSTDTQYF.

This clonotype was seen only once. Its ends do not fully match the called genes, so a read error is possible. The CDR3 bases are TGTGCCAGCAATGCAGGGGGCGAGTCACCCCCCCACTTT. It specifies CASNAGGESPPHF. This chain uses TRBV7-2 with TRBJ1-6; TRBD1 agrees at 8 bases. Looked up from germline, CDR1 is SGHTA and CDR2 is FQGNSA. This CDR3 contains 13 residues. The whole variable domain, filled in from reference TRBV7-2 and TRBJ1-6, reads GAGVSQSPSNKVTEKGKDVELRCDPISGHTALYWYRQSLGQGLEFLIYFQGNSAPDKSGLPSDRFSAERTGGSVSTLTIQRTQQEDSAVYLCASNAGGESPPHFGNGTRLTVT.

Ten or more counts support this clonotype. The chain joins TRBV6-2 or TRBV6-3 to TRBJ1-5; D not resolved. Trimming left V 0 bases short and J 1 base short, with 10 bases between. Germline V CDR1 and CDR2: MNHEY, SVGEGT. This CDR3 has 16 residues. This CDR3 reads CASSYSGGLSNQPQHF. CDR3 nucleotide sequence: TGTGCCAGCAGTTACTCTGGTGGCCTAAGCAATCAGCCCCAGCATTTT.

CDR3 DNA: TGCGCCAGCAGCCAAGCCCCGAGCGGACAGAATTACAATGAGCAGTTCTTC. Translated: CASSQAPSGQNYNEQFF. The chain joins TRBV4-3 to TRBJ2-1; possible D gene TRBD1, 6 bases. The CDR3 loop spans 17 amino acids. V was pared by 1 base and J by 4 bases, with 17 bases between. Germline V CDR1 and CDR2: LGHNA, YSLEER.

This chain joins TRBV20-1 and TRBJ1-4; no definite D call. This CDR3 has 13 amino acids. From germline, CDR1 is DFQATT and CDR2 SNEGSKA (reference sequence). V was cut by 6 bases and J by 2 bases, with 10 bases left in between. DNA of the CDR3: TGCAGTGCCACCGACTCTACTAATGAAAAACTGTTTTTT. It specifies CSATDSTNEKLFF.

This clonotype was seen a few times. The chain uses TRBV10-3 and TRBJ1-2; D is undetermined. Trimming took off 3 bases at V and 5 bases at J, with 16 bases between the two ends. Germline V lookup: CDR1 ENHRY, CDR2 SYGVKD. The CDR3 has 15 residues. CDR3 coding DNA: TGTGCCATCAGTGATTCTGTACCTTCGGGGTATGGCTACACCTTC. Its translation is CAISDSVPSGYGYTF.

The genes are TRBV7-3 and TRBJ2-3; the D gene is possibly TRBD1 (5 bases). The germline gives CDR1 SGHTA, CDR2 FQGTGA. Trimming shortened V by 5 bases and J by 6 bases, and 15 bases separated the two germline ends. The CDR3 extends over 14 amino acids. In DNA form, the CDR3 reads TGTGCCAGCAGCCTACTCAGGGTCGGTGATACGCAGTATTTT. Residues: CASSLLRVGDTQYF.

The chain combines TRBV20-1 with TRBJ1-2; D unresolved. The CDR3 extends over 15 amino acids. V was cut by 3 bases and J by 7 bases, with 21 bases left in between. The germline gives CDR1 DFQATT, CDR2 SNEGSKA (reference sequence). The CDR3 here is CSASKGRGGSSGYTF. In DNA form, the CDR3 reads TGCAGTGCTAGTAAGGGAAGAGGAGGGTCCAGTGGCTACACCTTC.

The CDR3 DNA sequence: TGCAGCGTTGGGTCCGGGAGATCGGACGAGCAGTACTTC. Encoded protein: CSVGSGRSDEQYF. This sequence joins TRBV29-1 and TRBJ2-7, with a weak D call TRBD2 (6 bases). Germline V CDR1 and CDR2: SQVTM, ANQGSEA. The CDR3 runs to 13 residues. V shed 4 bases and J shed 5 bases, with 15 bases lying between them.